This T cell receptor (beta chain) comes out of a study of T cells in Graves' hyperthyroidism and ophthalmopathy. It was RNA transcripts that yielded the amplified TCR beta CDR3 regions. HTBI primers drove first-round RT-PCR of the TCR CDR3. From the multiplex PCR reads, TCRdb called clonotypes with MiXCR, one entry per CDR3 protein. Of about 200,000 distinct CDR3 sequences in the sample, roughly 17% were seen once. There are a few counts of this clonotype. Germline V CDR1 and CDR2: SGDLS, YYNGEE. The CDR3 runs to 15 residues. V lost 0 bases to trimming and J lost 6 bases, with 15 bases between them. The chain joins TRBV9 to TRBJ2-5; perhaps TRBD2 as D (6 bases). Source material: blood. The clonotype originates from a woman in her 50s with Graves' hyperthyroidism. CDR3 sequence: CASSVAGEVLQTQYF. DNA for the CDR3: TGTGCCAGCAGCGTAGCTGGGGAGGTTTTACAGACCCAGTACTTC.